The 23 T cell receptor beta chains given below trace back to one sample, sequenced in a study of CD8 T cells in Susac syndrome. Random hexamers were used to reverse transcribe the RNA input (about 0.5 to 1 ug). TCRdb reprocessed the immunoSEQ multiplex PCR reads via MiXCR and lists one record per CDR3 protein. The sample shows more than 150,000 distinct CDR3 sequences, just under 97% of them seen only once. What was sequenced was CD8+ T cells from PBMCs. The source is a human donor with multiple sclerosis.

The rearrangement joins TRBV18 to TRBJ2-3; D tentatively fits TRBD1 or TRBD2 (5 bases each). CDR1 and CDR2 (germline): KGHSH, LQKENI. The CDR3 consists of 15 residues. V was pared by 2 bases and J by 5 bases, with 14 bases between. The CDR3 DNA is TGTGCCAGCTCACCATCAGGGAGTGACGGAGATACGCAGTATTTT. Protein: CASSPSGSDGDTQYF.

V usage is TRBV27 and J usage is TRBJ1-5; tentatively, D is TRBD1 (6 bases). The germline V and J ends were trimmed by 4 bases and 6 bases, with 19 bases remaining between them. Germline lookup yields CDR1 MNHEY and CDR2 SMNVEV (reference sequence). The CDR3 is made up of 16 amino acids. CDR3 region: CASSSLGGLGAQPQHF. CDR3 in DNA: TGTGCCAGCAGTTCCCTTGGGGGGTTGGGGGCTCAGCCCCAGCATTTT.

The chain uses TRBV20-1 and TRBJ2-5; D is undetermined. This CDR3 is built from 15 residues. V was pared by 1 base and J by 2 bases, with 14 bases between. CDR1 is DFQATT, CDR2 SNEGSKA, per germline (reference sequence). The CDR3 nucleotides read TGCAGTGCTAGAGTTGGCAGAGTGGGGCAAGAGACCCAGTACTTC. Its translation is CSARVGRVGQETQYF.

The CDR3 coding sequence is TGCAGCGCGTTTCGATGGACGGAGCAAGAGACCCAGTACTTC. It is translated as CSAFRWTEQETQYF. The chain combines TRBV29-1 with TRBJ2-5; D is unresolved. This CDR3 spans 14 amino acids. Germline V gene lookup returns CDR1 SQVTM and CDR2 ANQGSEA. Trimming shortened V by 7 bases and J by 2 bases, and 17 bases separated the two germline ends.

This clonotype was counted a single time. This chain connects TRBV12-3 or TRBV12-4 to TRBJ1-5, with 9 bases fitting TRBD1. The CDR3 runs to 15 residues. After removal of 6 bases from V and 3 bases from J, the junction contained 6 bases not matched to a gene. The CDR3 sequence: CASSPGTGNNQPQHF. The CDR3 DNA follows: TGTGCCAGCAGCCCCGGGACAGGGAACAATCAGCCCCAGCATTTT.

V gene TRBV6-5 combines with J gene TRBJ2-3; D gene ambiguous. Trimming shortened V by 0 bases and J by 0 bases, and 1 base separated the two germline ends. Germline V lookup: CDR1 MNHEY, CDR2 SVGAGI. There are 13 residues in the CDR3. DNA of the CDR3: TGTGCCAGCAGTTACTCAAGCACAGATACGCAGTATTTT. This codes for CASSYSSTDTQYF.

This chain joins TRBV27 and TRBJ1-5; D is perhaps TRBD1 (6 bases). This CDR3 has 15 amino acids. CDR1 is MNHEY and CDR2 is SMNVEV in the germline V gene (reference sequence). V was cut by 6 bases and J by 0 bases, with 12 bases left in between. The CDR3 bases are TGTGCCAGCAGGATACAGGGAGCTAGCAATCAGCCCCAGCATTTT. Its protein product is CASRIQGASNQPQHF.

In DNA form, the CDR3 reads TGTGCCAGTAGCCCATGGGGGGAACTCTACAACTATGGCTACACCTTC. It yields the protein CASSPWGELYNYGYTF. The V and J genes are TRBV19 and TRBJ1-2, with D perhaps TRBD1 (5 bases). The CDR3 extends over 16 amino acids. Trimming stripped 6 bases from V and 2 bases from J, with 19 bases between. CDR1 is LNHDA, CDR2 SQIVND, per germline (reference sequence).

This clonotype was counted a few times. This sequence joins TRBV5-6 and TRBJ2-3; possible D gene TRBD2, 5 bases. Germline CDR1 and CDR2: SGHDT and YYEEEE. Trimming took off 4 bases at V and 2 bases at J, with 14 bases between the two ends. The CDR3 is 15 residues long. CDR3 in DNA: TGTGCCAGCAGCCGCGGGCACCGGGTCACAGATACGCAGTATTTT. Protein sequence: CASSRGHRVTDTQYF.

This clonotype was found once. V is TRBV15 and J is TRBJ1-1, with a possible D match to TRBD1 (5 bases). The CDR3 is 15 residues long. Germline V gives CDR1 LNHNV, CDR2 YYDKDF (reference sequence). V dropped 1 base and J dropped 0 bases, with 9 bases sitting between them. CDR3 protein: CATSRVEGMNTEAFF. In DNA form, the CDR3 reads TGTGCCACCAGCAGAGTCGAGGGGATGAACACTGAAGCTTTCTTT.

This clonotype showed up just once. The J gene is TRBJ2-2, the V gene TRBV20-1; D remains unclear. Trimming cost V 0 bases and J 4 bases, with 6 bases left between them. Germline V CDR1 and CDR2: DFQATT, SNEGSKA (reference sequence). This CDR3 comprises 13 residues. The CDR3 region has the DNA TGCAGTGCTAGAGATTTTGGCACCGGGGAGCTGTTTTTT. It encodes CSARDFGTGELFF.

The gene calls are TRBV9 and TRBJ1-5; 7 bases agree with TRBD1. V dropped 3 bases and J dropped 3; count of bases not matched to a gene: 6. Germline lookup yields CDR1 SGDLS and CDR2 YYNGEE. The CDR3 is 15 amino acids. The CDR3 DNA sequence: TGTGCCAGCAGCGCAGCTGGGACAGCCAATCAGCCCCAGCATTTT. Amino acids: CASSAAGTANQPQHF.

The CDR3 coding sequence is TGTGCCAGCAGTTGGACAGAGAACACTGAAGCTTTCTTT. It codes for CASSWTENTEAFF. The gene calls are TRBV12-3 or TRBV12-4 and TRBJ1-1; tentatively, D is TRBD1 (6 bases). Trimming removed 4 bases from V and 1 base from J, with 7 bases in between. The CDR3 is 13 residues long.

The chain joins TRBV7-9 to TRBJ2-1; D is possibly TRBD1 or TRBD2 (5 bases each). Trimming shortened V by 1 base and J by 12 bases, and 13 bases separated the two germline ends. In germline, CDR1 is SEHNR, CDR2 FQNEAQ (reference sequence). The CDR3 totals 13 residues. CDR3 in DNA: TGTGCCAGCAGCTTAGGGTGGGACCAGGGGCAGTTCTTC. Its translation is CASSLGWDQGQFF. Looking up the rest from reference TRBV7-9 and TRBJ2-1 gives the full variable domain: DTGVSQNPRHKITKRGQNVTFRCDPISEHNRLYWYRQTLGQGPEFLTYFQNEAQLEKSRLLSDRFSAERPKGSFSTLEIQRTEQGDSAMYLCASSLGWDQGQFFGPGTRLTVL.

The V gene is TRBV6-1, the J gene TRBJ2-7; D call uncertain. The length of the CDR3 is 17 residues. Trimming shortened V by 5 bases and J by 2 bases, and 22 bases separated the two germline ends. From germline, CDR1 is MNHNS and CDR2 SASEGT. CDR3 DNA sequence: TGTGCCAGCAGTCAAACCACAAGAATGACACCAACCTACGAGCAGTACGTC. This gives the protein CASSQTTRMTPTYEQYV.

This chain connects TRBV29-1 to TRBJ2-3; the D gene is possibly TRBD2 (6 bases). Germline-derived CDR1 and CDR2 are SQVTM and ANQGSEA. This CDR3 is built from 13 residues. V gave up 4 bases and J gave up 4 bases, with 12 bases separating them. DNA for the CDR3: TGCAGCGTTGTGCGGGGAGTGGCAGATACGCAGTATTTT. Encoded protein: CSVVRGVADTQYF.

The gene calls are TRBV6-1 and TRBJ1-2; no firm D call. Germline CDR1 is MNHNS and CDR2 is SASEGT. CDR3 size: 15 residues. The V end lost 2 bases, the J end lost 4 bases, and 14 bases lay between the germline ends. Here the CDR3 reads CASSETASYPYGYTF. The CDR3, as DNA: TGTGCCAGCAGTGAAACAGCCAGCTATCCCTATGGCTACACCTTC.

The V and J genes are TRBV25-1 and TRBJ2-5; possibly TRBD1 or TRBD2 for D (5 bases each). Germline CDR1 is MGHDK and CDR2 is SYGVNS. V was trimmed by 5 bases and J by 5 bases, leaving 24 bases between them. The CDR3 extends over 17 amino acids. CDR3 DNA sequence: TGTGCCAGCAGTCCCCACGAGGGGATCCCTCCGAGCGAGACCCAGTACTTC. The encoded protein is CASSPHEGIPPSETQYF.

CDR3 sequence reads: CASSSGPGQFSSPLHF. The CDR3 coding sequence is TGTGCCAGCAGCTCCGGACCGGGACAGTTTTCCTCACCCCTCCACTTT. The chain joins TRBV7-9 to TRBJ1-6, with 7 bases aligning to TRBD1. V lost 4 bases and J lost 10; bases outside the gene matches: 13. CDR3 length: 16 residues. Per germline, CDR1 SEHNR and CDR2 FQNEAQ (reference sequence).

This rearrangement joins TRBV6-5 to TRBJ2-3; possible D gene TRBD2, 6 bases. Germline V CDR1 and CDR2: MNHEY, SVGAGI. Trimming pared 2 bases from V and 2 bases from J, leaving 11 bases between. This CDR3 comprises 15 residues. The CDR3 reads CASSYGRGNTDTQYF. Here the CDR3 DNA reads TGTGCCAGCAGTTACGGTCGGGGGAACACAGATACGCAGTATTTT.

The rearrangement joins TRBV9 to TRBJ2-6, with TRBD1 identical over 7 bases. V lost 4 bases to trimming and J lost 0 bases; unmatched junction nucleotides: 7. This CDR3 comprises 17 residues. Germline CDR1 is SGDLS and CDR2 is YYNGEE. The CDR3 DNA reads TGTGCCAGCAGCCCTGGGACAGCTAGCTCTGGGGCCAACGTCCTGACTTTC. It is translated as CASSPGTASSGANVLTF.

The J gene is TRBJ2-7, the V gene TRBV6-4; the D gene is possibly TRBD1 (6 bases). The CDR3 has 14 residues. Deletions cut 4 bases from V and 4 bases from J, with 14 bases between. Germline values: CDR1 MRHNA, CDR2 SNTAGT. The CDR3 DNA follows: TGTGCCAGCAGTGTCAGGGGAGCCCCTTACGAGCAGTACGTC. This codes for CASSVRGAPYEQYV.

The chain is built from TRBV4-1 and TRBJ2-5; unclear D gene. CDR3 length equals 13 residues. V gave up 2 bases and J gave up 1 base, with 5 bases separating them. The germline V gene encodes CDR1 MGHRA and CDR2 YSYEKL. The CDR3: CASSQSIQETQYF. CDR3 bases: TGCGCCAGCAGCCAATCAATCCAAGAGACCCAGTACTTC.